The entry below gives a single T cell receptor (beta chain) sequence along with its context. The antigen it recognizes is unknown. Inclusive of the bounding cysteine and phenylalanine, the CDR3 is 14 residues long. No DNA is recorded. The germline V gene supplies CDR1 MNHNS and CDR2 SASEGT. A 2.5 ml peripheral blood sample was drawn into PAXgene tubes per donor and stored at -80°C. Total RNA was isolated from whole blood with the PAXgene blood miRNA kit on an automated QIAcube, without T cell sorting. Deep TCRalpha and TCRbeta repertoire profiling with unique molecular barcoding was performed on peripheral blood of monozygotic twin pairs concordant or discordant for inflammatory bowel disease. Smoking habits were recorded for all twin pairs, and individuals were classified as current, former or never smokers. The sample is drawn from a study of monozygotic twins with inflammatory bowel disease (dated by TCRdb to about 2019). About the study as a whole: The complete study included about 28 monozygotic twin pairs: 19 IBD-discordant Danish pairs and nine German pairs, of which four were IBD-concordant and five were IBD-discordant. Each individual had, on average, about 151 000 unique TCRalpha sequences and 181 000 unique TCRbeta sequences available for analysis. Disease-associated traits were sought mainly through comparisons between IBD patients and their genetically identical healthy co-twins within discordant pairs.

What the research found in general, with its limitations: Repertoire similarity did not differ between concordant and discordant twins, possibly due to limited statistical power. IBD patients had lower TCRbeta repertoire diversity, measured by the inverse Simpson index, than their healthy co-twins. No single strong signal or clonotype linked to IBD turned up in the results, so the idea that one exists was not supported. Different T cell subtypes could not be distinguished in the analysis. Differing immunosuppressive treatments among patients may have added background noise and inter-individual variability to the repertoires. Compared with healthy twins, IBD patients shared fewer clonotypes with other individuals, and the difference was most pronounced in patients with signs of disease activity.

The library was made by 5' RACE. Preparation of each TCR library used about 3,200 ng of total RNA. For each sample, cDNA was synthesized in eight separate reactions using SMARTScribe reverse transcriptase. Unique molecular identifiers containing a 6-nucleotide sample barcode were introduced through template switching during cDNA synthesis. Two nested PCRs of approximately 16 and 10 cycles amplified the TCRalpha and TCRbeta cDNA, and bead purification followed each PCR. Before amplification, the cDNA was treated with uracil DNA-glycosylase and purified using the QIAquick PCR purification kit. The second PCR was the step at which Illumina TruSeq-compatible adapters and sample-specific barcodes were added. TapeStation and Qubit were used to check library quality and concentration, and roughly 5 ng of each library went into the pool. Sequencing of pooled libraries was carried out on an Illumina HiSeq2500 single-index Rapid Run using 2 x 100 bp reads and custom sequencing primers. In the source study's methods: PCR and sequencing errors were corrected by UMI-based consensus assembly using MiGEC version 1.2.6. MiXCR version 2.1.1 was used to carry out V(D)J alignment, clonotype assembly and CDR3 extraction. To normalise gene usage, clonotype sharing and MAIT/NKT TCR abundance, the analysis used the top 1000, 10 000 and 20 000 clonotypes per sample. After downsampling to 27 000 UMIs, diversity was calculated as the inverse Simpson index using the vegan R package. Paired Mann-Whitney U tests on discordant twin pairs were used, with Benjamini-Hochberg multiple-testing correction. TCRdb reprocessed the sequencing reads and holds a single record per CDR3 protein sequence, with no DNA. Clone size and V and J calls follow TCRdb, not the original study. This sample's clone table shows some 100,000 distinct CDR3 sequences. Of the sample, roughly 12% is held by the ten largest clones.

This receptor was taken from a human donor with ulcerative colitis or Crohn's disease, or a healthy co-twin of an affected twin (not recorded which). What was sequenced was blood. The chain couples TRBV6-1 to TRBJ2-2. The CDR3 protein: CASSDRGDDPELFF.